This T cell receptor beta chain was found in a study of tumor-infiltrating lymphocytes in primary liver carcinoma. The wider study: Through surgical resection, the patients' primary liver carcinoma was treated. Productive TCRbeta read yields ran from roughly 3.6 to 7.5 million per sample and were similar between tissues.

The CDR3 is 12 residues long. V lost 4 bases and J 7 bases, leaving 11 bases between the germline ends. The germline V gene has CDR1 SGHRS and CDR2 YFSETQ. For blood RNA, unsorted whole blood served as the source, and germline DNA was extracted too. This clonotype turned up a few times. A primer matching the constant region was used to make TCR beta cDNA from approximately 520 ng of total RNA. Construction of TCR beta libraries relied on three successive nested multiplex PCR rounds employing slightly modified ARM-PCR. Each of the first two PCR rounds ran nine to ten cycles with TRBV1-TRBV30 forward and C-beta reverse primers. Each CDR3 protein is one row after TCRdb ran MiXCR on the multiplex PCR reads. Among hundreds of thousands of distinct CDR3 sequences listed, around 50% were seen once.

The receptor's source is a woman between 25 and 40 years old with primary liver carcinoma and hepatitis B virus infection. This chain joins TRBV5-1 and TRBJ1-1, with no clear D. Sequencing was carried out using peripheral blood. CDR3 sequence reads: CASSPYGGEAFF. For the CDR3, the DNA is TGCGCCAGCAGCCCGTACGGAGGTGAAGCTTTCTTT.